Listed below are T cell receptor beta chains from one sample, sequenced in a study of shared clonotypes between healthy human individuals. TCRdb's copy holds only in-frame clones and misses some; the assay was immunoSEQ multiplex PCR. The sample lists about 1,500,000 clones; roughly 96% were seen once. The specimen sequenced was naive CD4+ T cells sorted from blood. These receptors came from a man aged 30 to 45 in good health. The CDR3 runs from the conserved cysteine through the conserved F or W. D genes are given only for firm matches. Expanded clones get a size class; other rows say once, few or many, or leave the size out.

d_gene,len,abundance,j_gene,v_gene,CDR3aa,CDR3nt
TRBD2,15,.,TRBJ2-1,TRBV6-5,CASRPTSGKYNEQFF,TGTGCCAGCAGACCGACTAGCGGAAAGTACAATGAGCAGTTCTTC
.,13,.,TRBJ2-2,TRBV28,CASSLRITGELFF,TGTGCCAGCAGCCTTAGAATAACCGGGGAGCTGTTTTTT
.,15,.,TRBJ2-1,TRBV7-3,CASSLTTSGHNEQFF,TGTGCCAGCAGCTTAACGACTTCGGGACACAATGAGCAGTTCTTC
.,13,once,TRBJ2-7,TRBV30,CAWFPRLANEQYF,TGTGCCTGGTTTCCGCGGCTAGCGAACGAGCAGTACTTC
TRBD2,16,.,TRBJ2-6,TRBV6-5,CASSYFAGAGANVLTF,TGTGCCAGCAGTTACTTCGCGGGGGCTGGGGCCAACGTCCTGACTTTC
.,16,.,TRBJ1-2,TRBV15,CATSRGAQGNNYGYTF,TGTGCCACCAGCAGAGGGGCTCAGGGTAATAACTATGGCTACACCTTC
TRBD2,18,.,TRBJ2-2,TRBV27,CASSDPSSGRIPTGELFF,TGTGCCAGCAGTGACCCCTCTAGCGGGAGAATCCCCACCGGGGAGCTGTTTTTT
TRBD2,16,once,TRBJ2-7,TRBV18,CASSPPGSGRVLEQYF,TGTGCCAGCTCACCACCTGGTAGCGGGAGGGTTCTCGAGCAGTACTTC
.,13,.,TRBJ1-2,TRBV25-1,CASSESTNYGYTF,TGTGCCAGCAGTGAGAGTACTAACTATGGCTACACCTTC
.,16,.,TRBJ2-3,TRBV7-9,CASTPTRTTSTDTQYF,TGTGCCAGCACCCCTACTCGGACTACTAGCACAGATACGCAGTATTTT
TRBD1,15,once,TRBJ1-5,TRBV6-5,CASSRGQYSNQPQHF,TGTGCCAGCAGTAGGGGACAGTATAGCAATCAGCCCCAGCATTTT
.,17,.,TRBJ1-1,TRBV5-4,CASSLPGEPSLNTEAFF,TGTGCCAGCAGCTTGCCCGGGGAACCTTCGCTGAACACTGAAGCTTTCTTT
TRBD2,16,.,TRBJ2-1,TRBV7-2,CASSLRTRNNYNEQFF,TGTGCCAGCAGCCTCCGGACTAGGAACAACTACAATGAGCAGTTCTTC
.,14,.,TRBJ2-3,TRBV2,CASSPDRHTDTQYF,TGTGCCAGCTCCCCCGACAGACACACAGATACGCAGTATTTT
.,11,.,TRBJ2-7,TRBV5-1,CASSLGAEQYF,TGCGCCAGCAGCTTGGGGGCGGAGCAGTACTTC
.,19,.,TRBJ2-7,TRBV5-1,CASSSQGSGSAGGAYEQYF,TGCGCCAGCAGCTCCCAAGGTTCGGGGTCAGCGGGCGGAGCCTACGAGCAGTACTTC
TRBD1,18,.,TRBJ1-1,TRBV7-8,CASSLATGGAGWDTEAFF,TGTGCCAGCAGCTTAGCCACAGGGGGCGCCGGGTGGGACACTGAAGCTTTCTTT
.,17,.,TRBJ1-2,TRBV12-5,CASGLVLGGRSNYGYTF,TGTGCTAGTGGTTTGGTACTGGGCGGGCGGTCTAACTATGGCTACACCTTC
TRBD1,16,.,TRBJ1-2,TRBV11-2,CASSLSQGASAGGYTF,TGTGCCAGCAGCTTATCACAGGGGGCGTCTGCTGGTGGCTACACCTTC
.,13,.,TRBJ2-2,TRBV28,CASRDWGAGELFF,TGTGCCAGCAGGGACTGGGGGGCCGGGGAGCTGTTTTTT
.,17,.,TRBJ1-3,TRBV9,CASSVEAVGLSGNTIYF,TGTGCCAGCAGCGTAGAGGCAGTGGGGCTCTCTGGAAACACCATATATTTT
.,16,.,TRBJ2-4,TRBV5-4,CASSLAQVGHKNIQYF,TGTGCCAGCAGCTTGGCCCAGGTAGGCCACAAAAACATTCAGTACTTC
.,14,.,TRBJ1-2,TRBV5-5,CASSLNIQAYGYTF,TGTGCCAGCAGCTTGAACATTCAAGCGTATGGCTACACCTTC
.,15,.,TRBJ2-5,TRBV4-1,CASSFYAVHRETQYF,TGCGCCAGCAGCTTCTACGCAGTTCACCGAGAGACCCAGTACTTC
TRBD2,20,.,TRBJ2-2,TRBV28,CASTLVSGLAGVADTGELFF,TGTGCCAGCACCCTTGTCTCGGGACTAGCGGGAGTGGCGGACACCGGGGAGCTGTTTTTT
.,14,.,TRBJ1-1,TRBV6-1,CASTRDTLNTEAFF,TGTGCCAGCACCCGGGACACTCTGAACACTGAAGCTTTCTTT
.,15,.,TRBJ2-7,TRBV28,CASSLDYPTLYEQYF,TGTGCCAGCAGTCTGGACTACCCTACTCTCTACGAGCAGTACTTC
TRBD2,17,.,TRBJ2-7,TRBV5-1,CASSLGRLAGAPYEQYF,TGCGCCAGCAGCTTGGGCAGACTAGCGGGAGCCCCCTACGAGCAGTACTTC
TRBD1,15,.,TRBJ1-4,TRBV18,CASSPYRDRGEKLFF,TGTGCCAGCTCACCATACAGGGACAGGGGCGAAAAACTGTTTTTT
.,15,.,TRBJ2-2,TRBV5-8,CASWRGSPSAGELFF,TGTGCCAGCTGGAGGGGCAGTCCCTCCGCCGGGGAGCTGTTTTTT
.,14,.,TRBJ1-6,TRBV25-1,CASSEYTYNSPLHF,TGTGCCAGCAGTGAATACACCTATAATTCACCCCTCCACTTT
TRBD1,18,.,TRBJ2-6,TRBV28,CASRTPGTGFSGANVLTF,TGTGCCAGCAGAACACCCGGGACAGGCTTCTCTGGGGCCAACGTCCTGACTTTC
.,13,.,TRBJ1-5,TRBV6-6,CASVDSGNQPQHF,TGTGCCAGCGTGGACAGCGGCAATCAGCCCCAGCATTTT
.,19,.,TRBJ1-4,TRBV6-1,CASSDHRATWASTNEKLFF,TGTGCCAGCAGTGACCACAGGGCTACATGGGCCTCAACTAATGAAAAACTGTTTTTT
.,11,.,TRBJ2-3,TRBV28,CASSLGRGQYF,TGTGCCAGCAGTCTCGGTCGAGGGCAGTATTTT
TRBD2,15,once,TRBJ2-3,TRBV7-9,CASSLAGASTDTQYF,TGTGCCAGCAGCCTAGCGGGAGCTAGCACAGATACGCAGTATTTT
TRBD2,13,.,TRBJ2-1,TRBV5-4,CASSLREVDEQFF,TGTGCCAGCAGCTTGCGGGAGGTGGATGAGCAGTTCTTC
TRBD1,17,.,TRBJ1-2,TRBV19,CASSIDHDRAEIDGYTF,TGTGCCAGTAGTATAGATCACGACAGGGCGGAAATCGATGGCTACACCTTC
.,15,.,TRBJ1-4,TRBV7-8,CASRGQVWGDEKLFF,TGTGCCAGCAGAGGTCAGGTGTGGGGGGATGAAAAACTGTTTTTT
.,12,.,TRBJ1-2,TRBV19,CASRPGVRGYTF,TGTGCCAGCAGACCAGGAGTCCGAGGCTACACCTTC
TRBD2,16,.,TRBJ2-1,TRBV18,CASSPLSGSGYNEQFF,TGTGCCAGCTCACCCCTTAGCGGGAGCGGCTACAATGAGCAGTTCTTC